These T cell receptor beta chains were read from a single sample in a study of OX40 agonist ivuxolimab in advanced cancers. The assay was immunoSEQ multiplex PCR, and TCRdb's table has in-frame clones only and misses some. The data hold tens of thousands of clones, with roughly four fifths observed a single time. Here the sequenced sample was CD4+ or CD8+ T cells sorted from blood, taken in a trial of the OX40 agonist ivuxolimab. All receptors derive from an adult with an advanced solid tumor such as melanoma, head and neck, liver or kidney cancer. Each CDR3 is given with its conserved first and last residue. A D gene is named only where the DNA matches it firmly. Clone size is not always given. Where it is, it says once, few, many or a class for expanded clones.

D gene	V gene	J gene	clone size	CDR3 protein	CDR3 DNA
.	TRBV10-3	TRBJ2-3	.	CAISGGTPSTDTQYF	TGTGCCATCAGTGGGGGGACCCCAAGCACAGATACGCAGTATTTT
.	TRBV15	TRBJ2-5	.	CATSRARSQETQYF	TGTGCCACCAGCAGAGCCAGAAGCCAAGAGACCCAGTACTTC
.	TRBV7-8	TRBJ1-2	.	CASSPREYYGYTF	TGTGCCAGCAGCCCCAGGGAGTACTATGGCTACACCTTC
.	TRBV7-2	TRBJ1-6	.	CASSLEAVRFPLHF	TGTGCCAGCAGCTTAGAGGCTGTTCGGTTTCCCCTCCACTTT
.	TRBV5-4	TRBJ1-2	.	CASTQGEPNYGYTF	TGTGCCAGCACCCAAGGGGAGCCTAACTATGGCTACACCTTC
.	TRBV27	TRBJ1-6	many	CASSLGPQGSALHF	TGTGCCAGCAGTTTAGGGCCCCAAGGTTCGGCCCTCCACTTT
TRBD1	TRBV19	TRBJ2-4	.	CASSQKGQGSKNIQYF	TGTGCCAGTAGCCAGAAGGGACAGGGGTCCAAAAACATTCAGTACTTC
.	TRBV11-2	TRBJ2-1	.	CASSLGGLIEQFF	TGTGCCAGCAGCTTAGGCGGGCTCATAGAGCAGTTCTTC
.	TRBV5-6	TRBJ2-3	once	CASSLGLELDTQYF	TGTGCCAGCAGCTTGGGACTAGAATTAGATACGCAGTATTTT
.	TRBV4-2	TRBJ2-1	.	CASSQGGAEQFF	TGTGCCAGCAGCCAGGGCGGGGCGGAGCAGTTCTTC
.	TRBV10-1	TRBJ2-5	.	CASSPDIARQETQYF	TGCGCCAGCAGTCCGGACATAGCGAGGCAAGAGACCCAGTACTTC
.	TRBV11-3	TRBJ2-3	.	CASSSPGRSTDTQYF	TGTGCCAGCAGCTCGCCGGGCAGGAGCACAGATACGCAGTATTTT
.	TRBV19	TRBJ2-1	.	CASSTFRVTIRNEQFF	TGTGCCAGTAGTACCTTCAGGGTAACCATACGCAATGAGCAGTTCTTC
.	TRBV29-1	TRBJ2-5	.	CSVEYTRRETQYF	TGCAGCGTTGAATATACCAGACGGGAGACCCAGTACTTC
TRBD2	TRBV14	TRBJ2-1	once	CASSQARLAGRNEQFF	TGTGCCAGCAGCCAAGCAAGACTAGCGGGGAGAAATGAGCAGTTCTTC
TRBD2	TRBV28	TRBJ2-2	.	CASSAGLAGGRATGELFF	TGTGCCAGCAGTGCCGGACTAGCGGGGGGGCGCGCCACCGGGGAGCTGTTTTTT
.	TRBV30	TRBJ2-1	once	CAWSVGHIYNEQFF	TGTGCCTGGAGTGTCGGACATATCTACAATGAGCAGTTCTTC
.	TRBV5-1	TRBJ1-1	.	CASSLSRGGLLNTEAFF	TGCGCCAGCAGCTTGTCCAGGGGAGGCCTTTTGAACACTGAAGCTTTCTTT
.	TRBV14	TRBJ2-3	.	CASSQGIGSASRRDTQYF	TGTGCCAGCAGCCAAGGTATAGGCTCCGCGTCCCGTCGAGATACGCAGTATTTT
.	TRBV18	TRBJ1-1	.	CASSPLPVRVNTEAFF	TGTGCCAGCTCACCACTCCCCGTCAGGGTGAACACTGAAGCTTTCTTT
.	TRBV19	TRBJ2-1	few	CASTLTSTYNEQFF	TGTGCCAGTACCCTCACCTCCACCTACAATGAGCAGTTCTTC
.	TRBV11-2	TRBJ2-5	few	CASSLGLRQETQYF	TGTGCCAGCAGCTTAGGTCTTAGGCAAGAGACCCAGTACTTC
.	TRBV4-3	TRBJ2-1	.	CASSQEGGAFSSYNEQFF	TGCGCCAGCAGCCAAGAAGGTGGAGCCTTTAGCTCCTACAATGAGCAGTTCTTC
.	TRBV9	TRBJ2-2	.	CASSVDPFLTGELFF	TGTGCCAGCAGCGTAGACCCTTTCCTTACCGGGGAGCTGTTTTTT
.	TRBV27	TRBJ2-3	.	CASSLSGIQDTQYF	TGTGCCAGCAGTTTATCGGGCATCCAAGATACGCAGTATTTT
TRBD2	TRBV19	TRBJ2-7	.	CASSSGTSGSGGYEQYF	TGTGCCAGTAGCTCCGGGACTAGCGGGAGCGGGGGCTACGAGCAGTACTTC
TRBD2	TRBV19	TRBJ2-1	.	CASSMVAGAHEQFF	TGTGCCAGTAGTATGGTAGCGGGGGCCCATGAGCAGTTCTTC
.	TRBV6-5	TRBJ2-6	.	CASSQGSGANVLTF	TGTGCCAGCAGCCAAGGGTCTGGGGCCAACGTCCTGACTTTC